The rows below give T cell receptor beta chains drawn from one sample of a study of blood T cell repertoires in COVID-19. Sequencing used immunoSEQ multiplex PCR; TCRdb keeps in-frame clones, though not all of them. The table lists just over 650,000 clones, approximately 90% of them singletons. Sequencing was done on a sample of peripheral blood. These receptors all come from a woman between 18 and 29 years old with acute or convalescent COVID-19. The CDR3 runs from the conserved cysteine through the conserved F or W. D genes are given only for firm matches. Size is omitted from some rows. Given values are once, few, many or a class for expanded clones.

d_call | j_call | clone_size | v_call | cdr3_nt | cdr3_aa
TRBD1 | TRBJ1-3 | - | TRBV5-1 | TGCGCCAGCAGCCCCACGCAGGGGGCGGGAAACACCATATATTTT | CASSPTQGAGNTIYF
TRBD1 | TRBJ2-1 | - | TRBV27 | TGTGCCAGCAGTTCGGGACAGAACAGGATGATCAATGAGCAGTTCTTC | CASSSGQNRMINEQFF
- | TRBJ1-3 | - | TRBV29-1 | TGCAGCGCCCAGGACAAAGCGGGAAACACCATATATTTT | CSAQDKAGNTIYF
- | TRBJ1-2 | - | TRBV20-1 | TGCAGTGCTCCTGTCTATGGCTACACCTTC | CSAPVYGYTF
TRBD2 | TRBJ2-5 | - | TRBV3-1/TRBV3-2 | TGTGCCAGCAGCCCCGGGGGGGGGACTGGATTAGAGACCCAGTACTTC | CASSPGGGTGLETQYF
- | TRBJ2-2 | - | TRBV15 | TGTGCCACCAGCAGAGATTATCTAGAACGGCTCCGAGGGGAGCTGTTTTTT | CATSRDYLERLRGELFF
- | TRBJ1-5 | once | TRBV5-1 | TGCGCCAGCAGCTTAGACAGTATAGATAGCAATCAGCCCCAGCATTTT | CASSLDSIDSNQPQHF
- | TRBJ1-1 | - | TRBV27 | TGTGCCAGCAGTTCTACCCTGAACACTGAAGCTTTCTTT | CASSSTLNTEAFF
TRBD1 | TRBJ1-2 | - | TRBV6-5 | TGTGCCAGCAGAGGGGGCGACTATGGCTACACCTTC | CASRGGDYGYTF
- | TRBJ2-1 | - | TRBV2 | TGTGCCAGCAGGGAACAGTTTTACAATGAGCAGTTCTTC | CASREQFYNEQFF
- | TRBJ1-4 | - | TRBV7-9 | TGTGCCAGCAGCTTAGACACTGAAAAACTGTTTTTT | CASSLDTEKLFF
- | TRBJ2-7 | - | TRBV5-1 | TGCGCCAGCAGCTTGGCCACAGATTACGAGCAGTACTTC | CASSLATDYEQYF
- | TRBJ1-3 | - | TRBV9 | TGTGCCAGCAGCGAAGTCCGGGACATTGGCACCATATATTTT | CASSEVRDIGTIYF
- | TRBJ2-1 | - | TRBV7-2 | TGTGCCAGCAGCTCCCCCGGCCCGGGATATGAGCAGTTCTTC | CASSSPGPGYEQFF
- | TRBJ2-2 | - | TRBV12-3/TRBV12-4 | TGTGCCAGCAGTTGGACAGTCACCGGGGAGCTGTTTTTT | CASSWTVTGELFF
- | TRBJ1-2 | - | TRBV10-3 | TGTGCCATCACCGACGAAAAAGGGGCTCGGGGGGAATTGGGCTACACCTTC | CAITDEKGARGELGYTF
TRBD1 | TRBJ2-2 | - | TRBV2 | TGTGCCAGCAGCGTAAGACAGGGGGCCGGGGAGCTGTTTTTT | CASSVRQGAGELFF
- | TRBJ1-1 | - | TRBV11-2 | TGTGCCAGCAGCCCCGAACGGAGTTTTGGCACTGAAGCTTTCTTT | CASSPERSFGTEAFF
TRBD1 | TRBJ1-1 | - | TRBV19 | TGTGCCAGTAGTATGGGGACAGTGAACACTGAAGCTTTCTTT | CASSMGTVNTEAFF
- | TRBJ1-2 | once | TRBV7-2 | TGTGCCAGCAGCATTGACAGCTATGGCTACACCTTC | CASSIDSYGYTF
TRBD1 | TRBJ1-1 | - | TRBV25-1 | TGTGCCAGCGGAAATACAGGGGTCACTGAAGCTTTCTTT | CASGNTGVTEAFF
- | TRBJ2-1 | - | TRBV19 | TGTGCCAGTAGTATTGTTACGGGGAGTGGGCAGTTCTTC | CASSIVTGSGQFF
- | TRBJ2-1 | - | TRBV6-5 | TGTGCCAGCCGTATCGAAGGTACAGCCTACAATGAGCAGTTCTTC | CASRIEGTAYNEQFF
- | TRBJ1-5 | - | TRBV27 | TGTGCCAGCAGTTTAGCGCCAGCGAGCAATCAGCCCCAGCATTTT | CASSLAPASNQPQHF
- | TRBJ1-2 | - | TRBV21-1 | TGTGCCGGCCCCCGGGGGGCCCCGCATGGCTACACCTTC | CAGPRGAPHGYTF